Included here is one T cell receptor (beta chain) sequence, with context. In the source study's methods: Estimates of nucleated cell counts were drawn from the amplification of reference gene primers. Here immunoSEQ multiplex PCR was the method, and the copy in TCRdb shows in-frame clones only, minus some. Clone size and V and J calls were adopted from that table, with D and trimming inferred from the DNA. The sample yields about 42,000 clones, 85% to 90% seen once. The data belong to a study of blood T cell repertoires in COVID-19. Study details: Spain, Italy and the United States supplied samples that represented acute and convalescent COVID-19. PBMCs, B-cell-depleted T cells, or T cells provided the cDNA or gDNA that made up the material.

J gave up 1 base and V 4 bases, and 4 bases lay outside the gene matches. Germline V CDR1 and CDR2: MGHRA, YSYEKL. The CDR3 has 15 amino acids. The chain joins TRBV4-1 to TRBJ2-1; the match to TRBD2 covers 7 bases. The sample was peripheral blood. This TCR was sampled from a man aged 25 to 40 with active or convalescent COVID-19. CDR3 sequence reads: CASSPTSVSYNEQFF. Written as DNA, the CDR3 is TGCGCCAGCAGCCCCACTAGCGTATCCTACAATGAGCAGTTCTTC.